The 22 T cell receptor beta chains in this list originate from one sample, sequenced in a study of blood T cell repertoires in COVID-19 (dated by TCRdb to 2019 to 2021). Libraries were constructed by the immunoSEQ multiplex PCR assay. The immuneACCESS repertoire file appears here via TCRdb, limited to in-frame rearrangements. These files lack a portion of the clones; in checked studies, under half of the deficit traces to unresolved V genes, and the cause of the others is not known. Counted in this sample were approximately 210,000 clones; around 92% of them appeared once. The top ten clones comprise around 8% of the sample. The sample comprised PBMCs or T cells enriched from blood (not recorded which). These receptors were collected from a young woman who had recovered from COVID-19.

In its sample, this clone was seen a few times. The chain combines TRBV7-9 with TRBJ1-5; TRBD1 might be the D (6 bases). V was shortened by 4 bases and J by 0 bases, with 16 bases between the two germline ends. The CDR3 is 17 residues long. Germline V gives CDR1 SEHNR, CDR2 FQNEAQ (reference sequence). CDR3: CASSSPLRTVSNQPQHF. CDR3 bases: TGTGCCAGCAGCTCACCATTACGGACAGTTAGCAATCAGCCCCAGCATTTT. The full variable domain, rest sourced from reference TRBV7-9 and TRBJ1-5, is DTGVSQNPRHKITKRGQNVTFRCDPISEHNRLYWYRQTLGQGPEFLTYFQNEAQLEKSRLLSDRFSAERPKGSFSTLEIQRTEQGDSAMYLCASSSPLRTVSNQPQHFGDGTRLSIL.

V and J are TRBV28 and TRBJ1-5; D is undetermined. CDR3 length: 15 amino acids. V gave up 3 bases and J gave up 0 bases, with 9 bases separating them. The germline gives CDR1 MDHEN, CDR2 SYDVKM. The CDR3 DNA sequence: TGTGCCAGCAGTTTTTTCCGGGATAGCAATCAGCCCCAGCATTTT. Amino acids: CASSFFRDSNQPQHF.

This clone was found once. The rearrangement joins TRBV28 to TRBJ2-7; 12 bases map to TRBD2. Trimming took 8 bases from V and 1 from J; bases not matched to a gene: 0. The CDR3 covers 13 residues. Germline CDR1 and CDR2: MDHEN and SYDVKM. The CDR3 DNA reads TGTGCCAGCGGGACTAGCGGGTCCTACGAGCAGTACTTC. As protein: CASGTSGSYEQYF.

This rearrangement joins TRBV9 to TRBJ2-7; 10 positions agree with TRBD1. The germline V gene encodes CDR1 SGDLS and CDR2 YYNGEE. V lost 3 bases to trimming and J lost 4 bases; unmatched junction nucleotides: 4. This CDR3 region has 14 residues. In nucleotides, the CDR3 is TGTGCCAGCAGCGCGCCGGGACAGGGGTACGAGCAGTACTTC. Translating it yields CASSAPGQGYEQYF.

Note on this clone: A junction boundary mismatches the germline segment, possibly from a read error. Here the CDR3 DNA reads TGCGCCAGCACCCAGGACAGGTCCTCAGCTTATTTT. It encodes CASTQDRSSAYF. The chain employs TRBV5-1 and TRBJ1-5; 7 positions agree with TRBD1. The CDR3 consists of 12 residues. Germline V lookup: CDR1 SGHRS, CDR2 YFSETQ.

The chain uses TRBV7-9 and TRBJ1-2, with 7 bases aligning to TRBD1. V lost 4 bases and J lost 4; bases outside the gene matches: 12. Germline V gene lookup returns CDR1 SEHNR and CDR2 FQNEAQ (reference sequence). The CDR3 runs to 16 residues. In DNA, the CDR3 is TGTGCCAGCAGCTCCTCGACAGGGATGTTCGCCTATGGCTACACCTTC. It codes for CASSSSTGMFAYGYTF.

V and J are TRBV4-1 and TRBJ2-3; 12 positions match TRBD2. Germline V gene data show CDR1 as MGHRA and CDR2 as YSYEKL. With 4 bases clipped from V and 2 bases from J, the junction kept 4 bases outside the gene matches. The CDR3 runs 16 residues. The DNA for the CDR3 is TGCGCCAGCAGCCGGAGACTAGCGGGGGACACAGATACGCAGTATTTT. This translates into CASSRRLAGDTDTQYF.

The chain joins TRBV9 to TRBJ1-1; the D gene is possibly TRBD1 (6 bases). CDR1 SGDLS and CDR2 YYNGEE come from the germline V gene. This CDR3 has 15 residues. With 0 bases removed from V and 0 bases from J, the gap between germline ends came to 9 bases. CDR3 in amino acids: CASSVAGVMNTEAFF. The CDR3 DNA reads TGTGCCAGCAGCGTAGCAGGGGTAATGAACACTGAAGCTTTCTTT.

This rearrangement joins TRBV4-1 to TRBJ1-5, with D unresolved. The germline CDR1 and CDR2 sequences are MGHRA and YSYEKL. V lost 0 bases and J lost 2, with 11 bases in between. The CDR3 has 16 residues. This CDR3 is CASSQDFFRGNQPQHF. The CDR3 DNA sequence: TGCGCCAGCAGCCAAGACTTCTTTCGGGGCAATCAGCCCCAGCATTTT.

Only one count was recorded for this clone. CDR3 residues: CASSPSGGSYEQYF. CDR3 nucleotide sequence: TGTGCCAGCAGCCCCTCTGGTGGCAGCTACGAGCAGTACTTC. The chain links TRBV7-2 to TRBJ2-7; D gene ambiguous. Trimming shortened V by 5 bases and J by 3 bases, and 14 bases separated the two germline ends. Germline lookup yields CDR1 SGHTA and CDR2 FQGNSA. This CDR3 is 14 amino acids long.

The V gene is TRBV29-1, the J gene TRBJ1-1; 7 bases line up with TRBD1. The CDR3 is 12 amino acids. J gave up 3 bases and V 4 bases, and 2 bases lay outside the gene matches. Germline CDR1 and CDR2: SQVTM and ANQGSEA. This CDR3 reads CSVGQGYTEAFF. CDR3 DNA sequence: TGCAGCGTTGGACAGGGATACACTGAAGCTTTCTTT. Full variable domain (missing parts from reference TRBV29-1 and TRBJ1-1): SAVISQKPSRDICQRGTSLTIQCQVDSQVTMMFWYRQQPGQSLTLIATANQGSEATYESGFVIDKFPISRPNLTFSTLTVSNMSPEDSSIYLCSVGQGYTEAFFGQGTRLTVV.

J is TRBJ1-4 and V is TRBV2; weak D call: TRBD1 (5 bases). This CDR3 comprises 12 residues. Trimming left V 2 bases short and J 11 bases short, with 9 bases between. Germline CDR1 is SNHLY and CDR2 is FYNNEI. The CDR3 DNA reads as TGTGCCAGCAGTGAAAGGACAAGCAAACTGTTTTTT. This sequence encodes CASSERTSKLFF.

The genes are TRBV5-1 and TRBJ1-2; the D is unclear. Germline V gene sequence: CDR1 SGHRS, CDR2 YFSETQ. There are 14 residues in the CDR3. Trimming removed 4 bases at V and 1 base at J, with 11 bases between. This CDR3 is CASSAPGVNYGYTF. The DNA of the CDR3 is TGCGCCAGCAGCGCACCGGGAGTTAACTATGGCTACACCTTC.

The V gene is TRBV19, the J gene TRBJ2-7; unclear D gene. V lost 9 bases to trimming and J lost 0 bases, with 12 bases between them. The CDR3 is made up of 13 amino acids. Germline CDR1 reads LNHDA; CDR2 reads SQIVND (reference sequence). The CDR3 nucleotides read TGTGCCAGCCTAGATCCTAGCTCCTACGAGCAGTACTTC. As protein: CASLDPSSYEQYF.

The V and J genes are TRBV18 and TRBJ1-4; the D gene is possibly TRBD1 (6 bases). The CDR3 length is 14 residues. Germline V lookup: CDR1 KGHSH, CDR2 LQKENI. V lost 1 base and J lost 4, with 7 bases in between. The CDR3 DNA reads TGTGCCAGCTCACCACTCAGGGGTAATGAAAAACTGTTTTTT. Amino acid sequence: CASSPLRGNEKLFF.

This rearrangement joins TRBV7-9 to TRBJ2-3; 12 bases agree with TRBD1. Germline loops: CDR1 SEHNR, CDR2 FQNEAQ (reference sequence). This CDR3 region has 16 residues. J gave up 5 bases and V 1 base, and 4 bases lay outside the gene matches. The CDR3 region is CASSLGGQGAVDTQYF. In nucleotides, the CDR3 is TGTGCCAGCAGCTTAGGGGGACAGGGGGCCGTAGATACGCAGTATTTT.

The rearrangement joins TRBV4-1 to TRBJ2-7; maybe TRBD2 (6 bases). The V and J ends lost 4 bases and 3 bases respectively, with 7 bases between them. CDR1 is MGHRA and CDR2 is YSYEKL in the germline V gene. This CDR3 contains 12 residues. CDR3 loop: CASSPRGYEQYF. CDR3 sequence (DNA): TGCGCCAGCAGCCCGCGGGGCTACGAGCAGTACTTC.

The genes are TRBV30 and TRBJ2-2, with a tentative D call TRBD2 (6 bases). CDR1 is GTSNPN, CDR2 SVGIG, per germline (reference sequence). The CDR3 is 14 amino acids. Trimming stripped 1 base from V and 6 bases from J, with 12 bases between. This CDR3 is CAWSEGLGAGELFF. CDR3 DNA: TGTGCCTGGAGTGAGGGACTTGGGGCCGGGGAGCTGTTTTTT.

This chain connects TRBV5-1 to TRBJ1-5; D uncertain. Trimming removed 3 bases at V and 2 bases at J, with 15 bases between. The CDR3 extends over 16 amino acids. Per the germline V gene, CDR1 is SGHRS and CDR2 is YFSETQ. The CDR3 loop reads CASSSDGSGGNQPQHF. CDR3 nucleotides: TGCGCCAGCAGCTCCGATGGAAGTGGAGGCAATCAGCCCCAGCATTTT.

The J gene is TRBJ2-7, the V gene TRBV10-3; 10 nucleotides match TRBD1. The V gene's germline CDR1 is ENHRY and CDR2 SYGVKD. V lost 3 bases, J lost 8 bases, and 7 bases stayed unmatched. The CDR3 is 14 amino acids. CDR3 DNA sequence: TGTGCCATCAGTGAAACCGGGACAGGGGACCAGCAGTACTTC. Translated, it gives CAISETGTGDQQYF.

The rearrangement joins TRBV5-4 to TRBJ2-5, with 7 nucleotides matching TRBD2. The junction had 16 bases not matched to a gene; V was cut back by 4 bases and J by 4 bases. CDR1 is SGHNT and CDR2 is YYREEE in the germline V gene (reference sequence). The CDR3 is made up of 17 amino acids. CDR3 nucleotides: TGTGCCAGCAGCCGGATCCTAACTAGCGTGGGGAGAGAGACCCAGTACTTC. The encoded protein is CASSRILTSVGRETQYF. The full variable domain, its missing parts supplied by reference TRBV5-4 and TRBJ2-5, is ETGVTQSPTHLIKTRGQQVTLRCSSQSGHNTVSWYQQALGQGPQFIFQYYREEENGRGNFPPRFSGLQFPNYSSELNVNALELDDSALYLCASSRILTSVGRETQYFGPGTRLLVL.

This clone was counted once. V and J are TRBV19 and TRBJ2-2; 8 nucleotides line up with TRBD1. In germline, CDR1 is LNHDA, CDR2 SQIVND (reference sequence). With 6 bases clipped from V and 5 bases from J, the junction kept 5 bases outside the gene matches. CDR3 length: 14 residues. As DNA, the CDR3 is TGTGCCAGTAGCGGACAGGGAAGAACCGGGGAGCTGTTTTTT. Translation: CASSGQGRTGELFF.